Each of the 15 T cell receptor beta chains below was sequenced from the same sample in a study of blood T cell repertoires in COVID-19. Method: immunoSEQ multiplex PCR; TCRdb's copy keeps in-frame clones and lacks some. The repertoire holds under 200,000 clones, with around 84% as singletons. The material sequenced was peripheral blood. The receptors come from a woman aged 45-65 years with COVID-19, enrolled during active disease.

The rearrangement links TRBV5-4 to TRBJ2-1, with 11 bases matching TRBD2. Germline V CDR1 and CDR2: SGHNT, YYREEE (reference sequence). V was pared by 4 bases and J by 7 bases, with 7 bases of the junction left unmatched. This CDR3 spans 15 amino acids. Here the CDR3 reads CASSPGLAEWNEQFF. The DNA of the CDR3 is TGTGCCAGCAGCCCGGGACTAGCGGAATGGAATGAGCAGTTCTTC.

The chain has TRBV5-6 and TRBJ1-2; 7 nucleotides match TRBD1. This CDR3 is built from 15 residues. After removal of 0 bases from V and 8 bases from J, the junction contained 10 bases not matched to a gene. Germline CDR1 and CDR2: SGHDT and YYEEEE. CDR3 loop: CASSLDRGGPGGYTF. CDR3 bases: TGTGCCAGCAGCTTGGACAGGGGCGGCCCGGGGGGCTACACCTTC.

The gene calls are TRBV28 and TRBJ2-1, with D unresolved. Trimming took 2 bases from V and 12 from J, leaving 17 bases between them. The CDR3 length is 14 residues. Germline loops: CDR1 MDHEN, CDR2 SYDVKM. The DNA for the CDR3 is TGTGCCAGCAGTTTACCAACCTCCGTTGGCGGGCAGTTCTTC. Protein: CASSLPTSVGGQFF.

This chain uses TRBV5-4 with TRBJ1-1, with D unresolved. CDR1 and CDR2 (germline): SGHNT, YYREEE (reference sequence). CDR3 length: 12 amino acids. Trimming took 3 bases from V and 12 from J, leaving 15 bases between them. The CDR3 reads CASSYQGGVTFF. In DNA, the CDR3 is TGTGCCAGCAGCTACCAAGGCGGGGTTACTTTCTTT.

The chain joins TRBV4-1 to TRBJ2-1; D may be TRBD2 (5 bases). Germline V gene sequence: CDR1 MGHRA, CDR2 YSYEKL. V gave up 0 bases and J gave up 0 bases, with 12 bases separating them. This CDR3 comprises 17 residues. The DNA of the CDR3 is TGCGCCAGCAGCCAAGAAGGTCAACTAGTCTCCTACAATGAGCAGTTCTTC. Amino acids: CASSQEGQLVSYNEQFF.

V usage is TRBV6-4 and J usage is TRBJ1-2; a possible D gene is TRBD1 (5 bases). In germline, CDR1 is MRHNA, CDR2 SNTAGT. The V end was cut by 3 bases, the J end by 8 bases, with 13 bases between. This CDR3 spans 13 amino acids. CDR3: CASSEDSGYGYTF. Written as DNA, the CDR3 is TGTGCCAGCAGTGAAGACAGTGGGTACGGCTACACCTTC.

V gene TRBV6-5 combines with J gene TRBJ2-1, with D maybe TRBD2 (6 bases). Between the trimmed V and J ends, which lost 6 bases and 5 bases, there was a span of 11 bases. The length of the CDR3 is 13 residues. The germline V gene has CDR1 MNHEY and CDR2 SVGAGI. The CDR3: CASREGRNNEQFF. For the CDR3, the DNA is TGTGCCAGCAGGGAGGGACGGAACAATGAGCAGTTCTTC.

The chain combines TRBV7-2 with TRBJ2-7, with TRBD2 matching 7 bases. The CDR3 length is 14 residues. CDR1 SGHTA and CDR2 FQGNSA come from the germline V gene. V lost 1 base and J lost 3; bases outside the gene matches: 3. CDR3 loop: CASSLDGGGYEQYF. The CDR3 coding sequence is TGTGCCAGCAGCTTAGATGGCGGGGGCTACGAGCAGTACTTC.

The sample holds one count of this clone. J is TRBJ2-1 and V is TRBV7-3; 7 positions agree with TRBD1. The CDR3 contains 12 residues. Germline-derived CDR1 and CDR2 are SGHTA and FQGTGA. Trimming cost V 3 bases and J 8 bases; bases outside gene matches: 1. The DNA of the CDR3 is TGTGCCAGCAGCTTCCAGGGGGATGAGCAGTTCTTC. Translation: CASSFQGDEQFF.

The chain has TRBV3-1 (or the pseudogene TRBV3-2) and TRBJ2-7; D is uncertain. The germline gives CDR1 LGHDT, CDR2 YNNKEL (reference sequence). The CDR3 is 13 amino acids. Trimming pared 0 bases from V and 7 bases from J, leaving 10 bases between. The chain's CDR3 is CASSQESAREQYF. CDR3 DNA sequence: TGTGCCAGCAGCCAAGAGTCTGCTCGGGAGCAGTACTTC.

DNA of the CDR3: TGTGCCAGCAGCTATGAGTTGGGGGGCTACGAGCAGTACTTC. Its translation is CASSYELGGYEQYF. The chain uses TRBV5-6 and TRBJ2-7, with D tentatively TRBD2 (6 bases). This CDR3 has 14 residues. CDR1 and CDR2 (germline): SGHDT, YYEEEE. The ends were cut back, 3 bases at V and 3 bases at J, with 13 bases in the middle. Filled out from reference TRBV5-6 and TRBJ2-7, the complete variable domain reads DAGVTQSPTHLIKTRGQQVTLRCSPKSGHDTVSWYQQALGQGPQFIFQYYEEEERQRGNFPDRFSGHQFPNYSSELNVNALLLGDSALYLCASSYELGGYEQYFGPGTRLTVT.

The CDR3 DNA is TGTGCCAGCAGTCCAACAGGGGGCCATGGCTACACCTTC. Translating it yields CASSPTGGHGYTF. The rearrangement links TRBV6-2 or TRBV6-3 to TRBJ1-2; 9 nucleotides match TRBD1. The V gene's germline CDR1 is MNHEY and CDR2 SVGEGT. V was pared by 5 bases and J by 6 bases, with 4 bases of the junction left unmatched. The CDR3 has 13 residues.

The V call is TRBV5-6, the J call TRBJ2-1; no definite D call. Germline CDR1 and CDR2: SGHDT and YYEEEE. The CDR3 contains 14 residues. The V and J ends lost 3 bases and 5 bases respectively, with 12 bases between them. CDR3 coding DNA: TGTGCCAGCAGCTCCTGGCGACTCCACAATGAGCAGTTCTTC. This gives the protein CASSSWRLHNEQFF.

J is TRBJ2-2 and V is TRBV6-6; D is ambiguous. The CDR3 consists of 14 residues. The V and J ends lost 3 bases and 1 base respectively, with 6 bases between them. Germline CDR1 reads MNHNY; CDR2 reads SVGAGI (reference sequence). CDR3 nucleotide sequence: TGTGCCAGCAGTTATACGGGGAACACCGGGGAGCTGTTTTTT. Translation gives CASSYTGNTGELFF.

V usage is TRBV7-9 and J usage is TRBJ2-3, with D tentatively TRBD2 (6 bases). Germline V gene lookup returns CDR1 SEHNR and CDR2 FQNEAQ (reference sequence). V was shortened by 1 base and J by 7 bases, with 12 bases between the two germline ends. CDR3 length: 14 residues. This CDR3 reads CASSLGGDHHTQYF. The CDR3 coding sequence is TGTGCCAGCAGCTTAGGGGGGGACCACCATACGCAGTATTTT.